These 10 T cell receptor beta chains were all obtained from the same sample, sequenced in a study of shared clonotypes between healthy human individuals. The protocol was immunoSEQ multiplex PCR, while the TCRdb copy is restricted to in-frame clones and leaves out a portion. Of 2.3 million or so clones in the sample, approximately 95% were seen once. The sequenced sample consisted of naive CD4+ T cells from PBMCs. Subset: CD45RA+ positively selected. These receptors all come from a man aged 18 to 29 in good health. Some clones in this sample may be carry-over from other donors' samples.

This chain connects TRBV14 to TRBJ1-1; D remains unclear. There are 14 residues in the CDR3. The germline V and J ends were trimmed by 1 base and 6 bases, with 12 bases remaining between them. Per the germline V gene, CDR1 is SGHDN and CDR2 is FVKESK. CDR3 sequence reads: CASSQGAGVAEAFF. The DNA for the CDR3 is TGTGCCAGCAGCCAAGGGGCAGGAGTCGCTGAAGCTTTCTTT. Full variable domain (outside the CDR3, taken from reference TRBV14 and TRBJ1-1): EAGVTQFPSHSVIEKGQTVTLRCDPISGHDNLYWYRRVMGKEIKFLLHFVKESKQDESGMPNNRFLAERTGGTYSTLKVQPAELEDSGVYFCASSQGAGVAEAFFGQGTRLTVV.

The chain employs TRBV5-4 and TRBJ2-3; unclear D gene. This CDR3 has 16 residues. V was cut by 6 bases and J by 0 bases, with 17 bases left in between. Per germline, CDR1 SGHNT and CDR2 YYREEE (reference sequence). The CDR3 protein is CASKTAQTPSTDTQYF. The CDR3 nucleotides read TGTGCCAGCAAGACGGCACAGACTCCTAGCACAGATACGCAGTATTTT.

The chain recombines TRBV28 with TRBJ2-1; no firm D call. Germline V CDR1 and CDR2: MDHEN, SYDVKM. The CDR3 extends over 16 amino acids. The V gene lost 5 bases and the J gene lost 1 base, with 15 bases spanning the gap. In DNA form, the CDR3 reads TGTGCCAGCAGTCCTGGTGCGGCTAATTCCTACAATGAGCAGTTCTTC. Translated: CASSPGAANSYNEQFF.

The J gene is TRBJ2-3, the V gene TRBV25-1; the D is unclear. Trimming stripped 1 base from V and 6 bases from J, with 11 bases between. The CDR3 has 14 residues. Germline assignment: CDR1 MGHDK and CDR2 SYGVNS. For the CDR3, the DNA is TGTGCCAGCAGTGAATCGACTGCCATTGATACGCAGTATTTT. Protein product: CASSESTAIDTQYF.

The rearrangement joins TRBV2 to TRBJ1-5, with D maybe TRBD1 (5 bases). From germline, CDR1 is SNHLY and CDR2 FYNNEI. CDR3 length: 14 amino acids. Trimming took off 8 bases at V and 0 bases at J, with 11 bases between the two ends. The CDR3 region is CASGWDGSNQPQHF. The CDR3 coding sequence is TGTGCCAGCGGCTGGGACGGTAGCAATCAGCCCCAGCATTTT.

V is TRBV5-1 and J is TRBJ2-7; maybe TRBD2 (6 bases). Germline lookup yields CDR1 SGHRS and CDR2 YFSETQ. This CDR3 is built from 15 residues. V lost 0 bases and J 0 bases, leaving 10 bases between the germline ends. The CDR3 loop is CASSLGLDNSYEQYF. CDR3 sequence (DNA): TGCGCCAGCAGCTTGGGACTAGACAACTCCTACGAGCAGTACTTC.

The chain joins TRBV11-2 to TRBJ1-5; no clear D gene. CDR1 SGHAT and CDR2 FQNNGV come from the germline V gene. V was shortened by 5 bases and J by 2 bases, with 10 bases between the two germline ends. CDR3 length: 14 residues. The CDR3 reads CASSPDTRNQPQHF. DNA of the CDR3: TGTGCCAGCAGCCCCGACACCCGCAATCAGCCCCAGCATTTT. Full variable domain (outside the CDR3, taken from reference TRBV11-2 and TRBJ1-5): EAGVAQSPRYKIIEKRQSVAFWCNPISGHATLYWYQQILGQGPKLLIQFQNNGVVDDSQLPKDRFSAERLKGVDSTLKIQPAKLEDSAVYLCASSPDTRNQPQHFGDGTRLSIL.

The chain couples TRBV30 to TRBJ2-3; no firm D call. This CDR3 has 13 residues. Deletions cut 2 bases from V and 6 bases from J, with 12 bases between. Germline values: CDR1 GTSNPN, CDR2 SVGIG (reference sequence). CDR3 in amino acids: CAWSSGRPDTQYF. The CDR3 coding sequence is TGTGCCTGGAGTTCGGGCCGGCCGGATACGCAGTATTTT.

This chain connects TRBV5-4 to TRBJ2-7, with 8 bases identical to TRBD1. Trimming cost V 5 bases and J 6 bases; bases outside gene matches: 13. The CDR3 is 15 residues long. Germline V gene sequence: CDR1 SGHNT, CDR2 YYREEE (reference sequence). CDR3 in DNA: TGTGCCAGCAGAAATAACCTAGGACAGGGAGGCGAGCAGTACTTC. It codes for CASRNNLGQGGEQYF.

The V gene is TRBV7-2, the J gene TRBJ2-3, with 8 bases matching TRBD2. CDR3 length equals 16 residues. Germline values: CDR1 SGHTA, CDR2 FQGNSA. The ends lost 0 bases at V and 6 bases at J; junction bases unmatched: 8. This CDR3 is CASSLAAGAPQDTQYF. Here the CDR3 DNA reads TGTGCCAGCAGCTTAGCAGCGGGGGCTCCACAGGATACGCAGTATTTT.